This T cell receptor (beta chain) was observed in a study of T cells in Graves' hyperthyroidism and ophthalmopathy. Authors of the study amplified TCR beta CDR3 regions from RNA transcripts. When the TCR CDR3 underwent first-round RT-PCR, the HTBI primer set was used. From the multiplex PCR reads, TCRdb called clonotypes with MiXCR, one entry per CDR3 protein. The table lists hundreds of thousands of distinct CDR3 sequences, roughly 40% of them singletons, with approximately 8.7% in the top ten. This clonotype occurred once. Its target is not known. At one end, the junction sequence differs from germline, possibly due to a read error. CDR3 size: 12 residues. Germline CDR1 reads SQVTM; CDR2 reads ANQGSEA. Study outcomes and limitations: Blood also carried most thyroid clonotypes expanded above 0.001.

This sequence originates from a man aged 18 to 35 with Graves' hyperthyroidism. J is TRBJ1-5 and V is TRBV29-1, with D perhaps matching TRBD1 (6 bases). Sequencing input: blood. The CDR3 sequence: CSVQDQGQPQHF. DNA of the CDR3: TGCAGCGTTCAAGACCAGGGGCAGCCCCAGCATTTT.